One and the same sample provided the 29 T cell receptor beta chains below, sequenced in a study of regulatory T cells in long-lasting Graves disease. Specified time point: newly diagnosed GD, antithyroid drugs for less than 3 months. Generation of the TCR library employed RNA extracted from PBMCs. Relying on iRepertoire HTBI primers and Arm-PCR of CDR3 regions, the team built TCR beta libraries. Via MiXCR, TCRdb re-called the multiplex PCR reads, giving one row per CDR3 protein. The sample includes about 620,000 distinct CDR3 sequences, roughly 15% of them seen just once. This sample also belongs to another study, concerning T cells in Graves' hyperthyroidism and ophthalmopathy.

The source was peripheral blood mononuclear cells (PBMCs), collected at new diagnosis, from a patient treated with antithyroid drugs. The receptors were sampled from a woman between 25 and 40 years old with Graves disease.

This clonotype came up many times. The gene calls are TRBV27 and TRBJ1-4; weak D call: TRBD1 (6 bases). The germline CDR1 and CDR2 sequences are MNHEY and SMNVEV (reference sequence). This CDR3 is 15 amino acids long. V was clipped by 3 bases and J by 12 bases, with 20 bases between them. CDR3 in amino acids: CASSLQFGGPGELFF. CDR3 nucleotides: TGTGCCAGCAGTTTGCAGTTTGGGGGCCCGGGGGAACTGTTTTTT.

This clonotype was seen repeatedly, ten times or more. The chain carries TRBV2 and TRBJ1-5; D is unresolved. This CDR3 spans 13 amino acids. Germline V gives CDR1 SNHLY, CDR2 FYNNEI. V gave up 3 bases and J gave up 4 bases, with 7 bases separating them. The CDR3 protein is CASSEEGNQPQHF. In DNA, the CDR3 is TGTGCCAGCAGTGAGGAAGGAAATCAGCCCCAGCATTTT.

This clonotype appeared a few times. This chain links TRBV28 with TRBJ2-1; 8 bases map to TRBD2. The V segment lost 6 bases and the J segment 4 bases; nucleotides outside the gene matches: 8. This CDR3 spans 15 amino acids. The germline V gene has CDR1 MDHEN and CDR2 SYDVKM. CDR3: CASSQTSAGYNEQFF. In DNA form, the CDR3 reads TGTGCCAGCAGCCAGACTAGCGCAGGATACAATGAGCAGTTCTTC.

This clonotype occurred many times. This rearrangement joins TRBV7-2 to TRBJ1-1, with no clear D. The ends were cut back, 5 bases at V and 0 bases at J, with 16 bases in the middle. The CDR3 spans 16 residues. Germline V lookup: CDR1 SGHTA, CDR2 FQGNSA. In DNA, the CDR3 is TGTGCCAGCAGCCCAACCTCCGGTGCAATGAACACTGAAGCTTTCTTT. Translating it yields CASSPTSGAMNTEAFF.

This clonotype was detected many times. The gene calls are TRBV10-3 and TRBJ1-6, with D unresolved. CDR3 length: 16 residues. V lost 4 bases and J 7 bases, leaving 17 bases between the germline ends. CDR1 and CDR2 (germline): ENHRY, SYGVKD. The CDR3 spells CAISAPGPAENSPLHF. In DNA form, the CDR3 reads TGTGCCATCAGTGCGCCCGGGCCGGCGGAAAATTCACCCCTCCACTTT.

This rearrangement joins TRBV28 to TRBJ2-3; 13 nucleotides match TRBD2. CDR3 length: 15 residues. After removal of 7 bases from V and 2 bases from J, the junction contained 3 bases not matched to a gene. The germline CDR1 and CDR2 sequences are MDHEN and SYDVKM. The CDR3 DNA sequence: TGTGCCAGCACGACTAGCGGGAGGCCCACAGATACGCAGTATTTT. Its protein is CASTTSGRPTDTQYF.

This clonotype was observed at least ten times. The chain is built from TRBV12-3 or TRBV12-4 and TRBJ1-5, with D perhaps matching TRBD1 (5 bases). The CDR3 has 15 amino acids. V was clipped by 6 bases and J by 2 bases, with 14 bases between them. CDR3 in DNA: TGTGCCAGCAGCCCCGATTGGGGGGGCAATCAGCCCCAGCATTTT. Residues: CASSPDWGGNQPQHF.

This chain uses TRBV7-2 with TRBJ1-6; no clear D gene. CDR1 and CDR2 from the germline V gene are SGHTA and FQGNSA. This CDR3 has 16 residues. V was cut by 4 bases and J by 7 bases, with 17 bases left in between. CDR3 sequence reads: CASSSKSLSTNSPLHF. The CDR3 nucleotides are TGTGCCAGCAGCTCTAAATCCCTCTCGACGAATTCACCCCTCCACTTT. Together with reference TRBV7-2 and TRBJ1-6, the CDR3 gives the full variable domain: GAGVSQSPSNKVTEKGKDVELRCDPISGHTALYWYRQSLGQGLEFLIYFQGNSAPDKSGLPSDRFSAERTGGSVSTLTIQRTQQEDSAVYLCASSSKSLSTNSPLHFGNGTRLTVT.

This clonotype turned up a few times. The rearrangement joins TRBV28 to TRBJ2-3, with 9 nucleotides matching TRBD1. CDR3 length equals 13 residues. The germline V gene encodes CDR1 MDHEN and CDR2 SYDVKM. The V gene end was trimmed by 6 bases and the J gene end by 9 bases; junction bases not matched to a gene: 7. This chain's CDR3 is CASRATGGVTQYF. CDR3 sequence (DNA): TGTGCCAGCAGGGCAACAGGGGGCGTAACGCAGTATTTT.

The chain has TRBV27 and TRBJ2-1; TRBD1 agrees at 10 bases. CDR3 length: 14 residues. Trimming removed 6 bases from V and 10 bases from J; junction bases left unmatched: 9. Looked up from germline, CDR1 is MNHEY and CDR2 is SMNVEV (reference sequence). The CDR3 bases are TGTGCCAGCAGAACGGGACAGGGGTCATACGAGCAGTTCTTC. Its translation: CASRTGQGSYEQFF.

This clonotype was seen at least ten times. The chain links TRBV12-3 or TRBV12-4 to TRBJ2-6; D remains unclear. CDR3 size: 13 residues. V dropped 5 bases and J dropped 0 bases, with 2 bases sitting between them. The CDR3 loop is CASSHSGANVLTF. CDR3 nucleotide sequence: TGTGCCAGCAGTCACTCTGGGGCCAACGTCCTGACTTTC.

This clonotype was counted only a few times. This chain uses TRBV4-1 with TRBJ2-2, with D tentatively TRBD1 (5 bases). Per germline, CDR1 MGHRA and CDR2 YSYEKL. V dropped 6 bases and J dropped 4 bases, with 12 bases sitting between them. The length of the CDR3 is 14 residues. CDR3 nucleotides: TGCGCCAGCAGTCTAGGGGCACCCACCGGGGAGCTGTTTTTT. Its protein is CASSLGAPTGELFF.

This clonotype was recorded many times. V is TRBV27 and J is TRBJ1-5, with 10 positions matching TRBD1. The CDR3 is 17 residues long. Germline V lookup: CDR1 MNHEY, CDR2 SMNVEV (reference sequence). V was pared by 5 bases and J by 1 base, with 8 bases of the junction left unmatched. This chain's CDR3 is CASSGGQGVLSNQPQHF. In DNA, the CDR3 is TGTGCCAGCAGTGGTGGACAGGGGGTATTGAGCAATCAGCCCCAGCATTTT.

This clonotype was detected many times. This chain uses TRBV5-1 with TRBJ2-3; unclear D gene. The V gene's germline CDR1 is SGHRS and CDR2 YFSETQ. The CDR3 consists of 16 residues. The V and J ends lost 4 bases and 2 bases respectively, with 17 bases between them. The CDR3 sequence: CASSPNKVQTTDTQYF. CDR3 nucleotide sequence: TGCGCCAGCAGCCCCAATAAGGTACAGACCACAGATACGCAGTATTTT.

This clonotype has at least ten counts. The chain combines TRBV5-1 with TRBJ2-1; D is uncertain. Deletions cut 4 bases from V and 7 bases from J, with 15 bases between. This CDR3 is built from 14 residues. Germline CDR1 is SGHRS and CDR2 is YFSETQ. CDR3 sequence (DNA): TGCGCCAGCAGCGCGTCGGACGGGCGGAATGAGCAGTTCTTC. It encodes CASSASDGRNEQFF.

CDR3 DNA sequence: TGCAGTGCTAACGGCAATTCACCCCTCCACTTT. This gives the protein CSANGNSPLHF. The chain joins TRBV20-1 to TRBJ1-6, with D unresolved. The germline gives CDR1 DFQATT, CDR2 SNEGSKA (reference sequence). The CDR3 spans 11 residues. V lost 4 bases and J 7 bases, leaving 5 bases between the germline ends.

Many counts were recorded for this clonotype. V gene TRBV3-1 combines with J gene TRBJ2-1, with 9 bases lining up with TRBD1. CDR3 length equals 18 residues. Trimming took 0 bases from V and 8 from J; bases not matched to a gene: 14. Germline V CDR1 and CDR2: LGHDT, YNNKEL (reference sequence). The CDR3 nucleotides read TGTGCCAGCAGCCAAGATGTTCCGGGGACAGGGATGAGCGATGAGCAGTTCTTC. Translation: CASSQDVPGTGMSDEQFF.

The rearrangement joins TRBV5-6 to TRBJ1-5; D is uncertain. This CDR3 has 14 residues. Trimming removed 0 bases from V and 4 bases from J, with 8 bases in between. Germline CDR1 SGHDT, CDR2 YYEEEE. The CDR3 DNA reads TGTGCCAGCAGCTTGGCCATAGGGAATCAGCCCCAGCATTTT. Residues: CASSLAIGNQPQHF.

This clonotype was observed at least ten times. The V gene is TRBV7-8, the J gene TRBJ2-7; D is unresolved. Trimming left V 1 base short and J 2 bases short, with 6 bases between. This CDR3 comprises 13 residues. The germline CDR1 and CDR2 sequences are SGHVS and FQNEAQ. This chain's CDR3 is CASSLGVPYEQYF. The CDR3 DNA reads TGTGCCAGCAGCTTAGGGGTTCCCTACGAGCAGTACTTC.

The sample holds a few counts of this clonotype. The chain recombines TRBV10-3 with TRBJ2-7, with D uncertain. From germline, CDR1 is ENHRY and CDR2 SYGVKD. The length of the CDR3 is 11 residues. The germline V and J ends were trimmed by 3 bases and 5 bases, with 5 bases remaining between them. This CDR3 reads CAISDWDEQYF. The CDR3 nucleotides are TGTGCCATCAGTGACTGGGACGAGCAGTACTTC.

This clonotype was seen a handful of times. The CDR3 loop is CASSEGVGVSTDTQYF. The DNA of the CDR3 is TGTGCCAGCAGCGAGGGGGTAGGGGTCTCCACAGATACGCAGTATTTT. The genes are TRBV9 and TRBJ2-3; D perhaps matches TRBD1 (6 bases). CDR3 length equals 16 residues. Trimming cost V 3 bases and J 2 bases, with 16 bases left between them. Germline V lookup: CDR1 SGDLS, CDR2 YYNGEE.

This clonotype was observed many times. The chain links TRBV28 to TRBJ2-7; D not resolved. Germline V gives CDR1 MDHEN, CDR2 SYDVKM. The CDR3 extends over 13 amino acids. Trimming pared 5 bases from V and 4 bases from J, leaving 12 bases between. CDR3 in amino acids: CASSVSTGYEQYF. CDR3 bases: TGTGCCAGCAGTGTCTCGACTGGATACGAGCAGTACTTC.

The V and J genes are TRBV6-1 and TRBJ1-6, with D unresolved. Germline assignment: CDR1 MNHNS and CDR2 SASEGT. This CDR3 has 13 amino acids. Trimming pared 2 bases from V and 8 bases from J, leaving 7 bases between. The DNA for the CDR3 is TGTGCCAGCAGTGAACTCCCCGATTCACCCCTCCACTTT. Protein sequence: CASSELPDSPLHF.

There are many counts of this clonotype. The genes are TRBV20-1 and TRBJ1-1; D possibly corresponds to TRBD1 (5 bases). The length of the CDR3 is 14 residues. Trimming cost V 4 bases and J 6 bases, with 18 bases left between them. Germline assignment: CDR1 DFQATT and CDR2 SNEGSKA (reference sequence). This CDR3 reads CSATDAPGTAEAFF. Written as DNA, the CDR3 is TGCAGTGCTACAGACGCCCCAGGGACCGCTGAAGCTTTCTTT.

The rearrangement joins TRBV19 to TRBJ1-5; no firm D call. The CDR3 loop spans 14 amino acids. V lost 1 base to trimming and J lost 7 bases, with 11 bases between them. Germline V gene lookup returns CDR1 LNHDA and CDR2 SQIVND (reference sequence). The CDR3 loop is CASSIGRVNQPQHF. CDR3 sequence (DNA): TGTGCCAGTAGTATAGGAAGGGTCAACCAGCCCCAGCATTTT.

This sequence joins TRBV7-9 and TRBJ2-5; tentative D call: TRBD2 (6 bases). The CDR3 has 13 amino acids. Trimming took off 8 bases at V and 1 base at J, with 11 bases between the two ends. CDR1 and CDR2 (germline): SEHNR, FQNEAQ (reference sequence). CDR3 sequence: CASWRRGQETQYF. In DNA, the CDR3 is TGTGCCAGCTGGCGGAGGGGCCAAGAGACCCAGTACTTC.

This CDR3 reads CASSLTATNYEQYF. In DNA, the CDR3 is TGCGCCAGCAGCTTGACCGCTACCAACTACGAGCAGTACTTC. This sequence joins TRBV5-1 and TRBJ2-7; no firm D call. Germline CDR1 and CDR2: SGHRS and YFSETQ. The CDR3 has 14 amino acids. V lost 1 base to trimming and J lost 3 bases, with 11 bases between them.

This clonotype was found many times. The gene calls are TRBV28 and TRBJ2-1; D is uncertain. This CDR3 contains 13 residues. V shed 5 bases and J shed 15 bases, with 20 bases lying between them. Germline V gene data show CDR1 as MDHEN and CDR2 as SYDVKM. CDR3 sequence: CASSTAPLTPRFF. CDR3 bases: TGTGCCAGCAGTACAGCTCCCCTTACCCCACGGTTCTTC.

This clonotype was counted many times. J is TRBJ2-5 and V is TRBV28; D is undetermined. There are 16 residues in the CDR3. The V gene lost 3 bases and the J gene lost 5 bases, with 19 bases spanning the gap. Per the germline V gene, CDR1 is MDHEN and CDR2 is SYDVKM. The CDR3 region is CASSLISSMSTETQYF. The DNA of the CDR3 is TGTGCCAGCAGTTTGATATCGAGCATGAGTACGGAGACCCAGTACTTC.